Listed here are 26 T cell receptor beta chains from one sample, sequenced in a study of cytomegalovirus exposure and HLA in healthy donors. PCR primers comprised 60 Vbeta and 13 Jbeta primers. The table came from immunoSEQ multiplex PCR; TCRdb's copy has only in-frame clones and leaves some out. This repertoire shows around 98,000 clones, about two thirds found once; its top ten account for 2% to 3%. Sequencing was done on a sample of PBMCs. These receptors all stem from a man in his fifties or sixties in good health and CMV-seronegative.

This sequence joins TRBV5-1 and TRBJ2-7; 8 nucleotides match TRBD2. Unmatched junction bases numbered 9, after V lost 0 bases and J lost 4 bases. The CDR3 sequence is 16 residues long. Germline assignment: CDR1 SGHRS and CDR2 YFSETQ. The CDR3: CASSLVSLAGPYEQYF. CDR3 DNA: TGCGCCAGCAGCTTGGTCTCCCTAGCGGGTCCTTACGAGCAGTACTTC.

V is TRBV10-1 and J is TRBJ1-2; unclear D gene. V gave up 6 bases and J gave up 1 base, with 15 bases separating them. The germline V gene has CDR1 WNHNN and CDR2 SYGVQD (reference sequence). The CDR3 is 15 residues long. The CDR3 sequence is CASRRCSGSNYGYTF. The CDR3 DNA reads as TGCGCCAGCAGGCGGTGCTCGGGGAGTAACTATGGCTACACCTTC.

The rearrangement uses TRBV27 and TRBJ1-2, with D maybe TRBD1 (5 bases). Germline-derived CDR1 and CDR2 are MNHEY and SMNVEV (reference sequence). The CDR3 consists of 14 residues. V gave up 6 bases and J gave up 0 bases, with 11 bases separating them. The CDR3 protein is CASRSGLSNYGYTF. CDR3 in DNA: TGTGCCAGCAGGTCAGGGTTGTCTAACTATGGCTACACCTTC.

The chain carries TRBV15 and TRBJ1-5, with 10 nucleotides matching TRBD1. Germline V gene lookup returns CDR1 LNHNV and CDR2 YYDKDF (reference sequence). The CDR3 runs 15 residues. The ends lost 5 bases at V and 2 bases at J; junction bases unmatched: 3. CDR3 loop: CATSSGTGGNQPQHF. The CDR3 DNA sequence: TGTGCCACCAGCTCCGGGACAGGGGGCAATCAGCCCCAGCATTTT. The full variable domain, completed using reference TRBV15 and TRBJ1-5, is DAMVIQNPRYQVTQFGKPVTLSCSQTLNHNVMYWYQQKSSQAPKLLFHYYDKDFNNEADTPDNFQSRRPNTSFCFLDIRSPGLGDTAMYLCATSSGTGGNQPQHFGDGTRLSIL.

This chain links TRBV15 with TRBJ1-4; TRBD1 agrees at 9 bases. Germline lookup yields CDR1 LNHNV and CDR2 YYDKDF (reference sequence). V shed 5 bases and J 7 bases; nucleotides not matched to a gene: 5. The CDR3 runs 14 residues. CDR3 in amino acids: CATSATGGFEKLFF. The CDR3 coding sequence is TGTGCCACCAGCGCAACAGGGGGCTTTGAAAAACTGTTTTTT.

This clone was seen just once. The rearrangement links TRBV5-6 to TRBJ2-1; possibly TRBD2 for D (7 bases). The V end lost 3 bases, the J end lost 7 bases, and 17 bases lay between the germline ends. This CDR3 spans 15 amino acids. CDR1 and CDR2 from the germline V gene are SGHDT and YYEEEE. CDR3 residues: CASSSLGGGPNEQFF. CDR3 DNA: TGTGCCAGCAGCTCCCTAGGGGGAGGGCCAAATGAGCAGTTCTTC.

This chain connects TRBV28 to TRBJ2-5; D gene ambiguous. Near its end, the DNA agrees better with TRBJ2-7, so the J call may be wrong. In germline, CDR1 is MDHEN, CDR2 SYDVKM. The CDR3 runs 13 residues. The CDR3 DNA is TGTGCCAGCAGTTCCGGCGGAACCTACGAGCAGTACTTC. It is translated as CASSSGGTYEQYF.

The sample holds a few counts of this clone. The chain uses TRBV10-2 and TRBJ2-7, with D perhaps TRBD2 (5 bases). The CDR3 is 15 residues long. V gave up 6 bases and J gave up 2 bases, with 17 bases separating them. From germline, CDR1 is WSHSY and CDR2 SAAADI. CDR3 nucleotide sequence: TGCGCCAGCAGGGTCGGGGAGCCCCCACCCTACGAGCAGTACTTC. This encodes CASRVGEPPPYEQYF.

The CDR3 bases are TGTGCCAGCAGCTTAAGATCTTGGGGGCGAGGAGATGAAAAACTGTTTTTT. As protein: CASSLRSWGRGDEKLFF. The V and J genes are TRBV7-9 and TRBJ1-4; weak D call: TRBD1 (6 bases). The CDR3 spans 17 residues. Germline CDR1 and CDR2: SEHNR and FQNEAQ (reference sequence). Between the trimmed V and J ends, which lost 2 bases and 6 bases, there was a span of 19 bases.

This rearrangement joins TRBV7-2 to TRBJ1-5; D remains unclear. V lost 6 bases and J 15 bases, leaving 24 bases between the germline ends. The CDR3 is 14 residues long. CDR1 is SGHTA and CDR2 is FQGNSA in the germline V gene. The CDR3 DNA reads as TGTGCCAGCAGTCCAGACGGTTACAATCAGAGGCGGCATTTT. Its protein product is CASSPDGYNQRRHF.

CDR3 amino acids: CASSLRNEQFF. Written as DNA, the CDR3 is TGTGCCAGCAGTTTACGCAATGAGCAGTTCTTC. The V and J genes are TRBV27 and TRBJ2-1; D uncertain. V lost 2 bases and J 6 bases, leaving 2 bases between the germline ends. Germline assignment: CDR1 MNHEY and CDR2 SMNVEV (reference sequence). The CDR3 is made up of 11 amino acids.

The CDR3 coding sequence is TGTGCCAGCTCTTTTTTGAGCAATCAGCCCCAGCATTTT. Encoded protein: CASSFLSNQPQHF. The rearrangement links TRBV6-4 to TRBJ1-5; D remains ambiguous. The germline gives CDR1 MRHNA, CDR2 SNTAGT. There are 13 residues in the CDR3. Between the trimmed V and J ends, which lost 8 bases and 1 base, there was a span of 9 bases.

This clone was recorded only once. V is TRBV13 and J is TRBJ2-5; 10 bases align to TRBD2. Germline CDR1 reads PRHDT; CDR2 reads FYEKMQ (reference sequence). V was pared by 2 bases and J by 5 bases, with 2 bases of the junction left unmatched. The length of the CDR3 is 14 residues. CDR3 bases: TGTGCCAGCAGCTTACTAGCGGGAGAGGAGACCCAGTACTTC. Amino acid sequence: CASSLLAGEETQYF.

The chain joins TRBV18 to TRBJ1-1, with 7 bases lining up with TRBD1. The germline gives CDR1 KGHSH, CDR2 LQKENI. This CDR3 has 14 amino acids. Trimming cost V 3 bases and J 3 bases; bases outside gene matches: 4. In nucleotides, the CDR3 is TGTGCCAGCTCACCCAGGGGGTTGGACACTGAAGCTTTCTTT. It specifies CASSPRGLDTEAFF. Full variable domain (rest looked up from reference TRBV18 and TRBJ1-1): NAGVMQNPRHLVRRRGQEARLRCSPMKGHSHVYWYRQLPEEGLKFMVYLQKENIIDESGMPKERFSAEFPKEGPSILRIQQVVRGDSAAYFCASSPRGLDTEAFFGQGTRLTVV.

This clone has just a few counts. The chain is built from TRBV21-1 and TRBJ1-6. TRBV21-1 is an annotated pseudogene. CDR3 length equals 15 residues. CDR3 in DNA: TGTGCCAGCAGCTGTAGACGGGGAAGGTACTCACCCCTCCACTTT. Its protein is CASSCRRGRYSPLHF.

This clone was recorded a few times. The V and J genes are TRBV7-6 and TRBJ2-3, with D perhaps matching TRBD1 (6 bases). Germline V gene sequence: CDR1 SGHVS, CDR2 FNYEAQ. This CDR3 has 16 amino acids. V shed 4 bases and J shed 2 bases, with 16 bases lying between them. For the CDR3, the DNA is TGTGCCAGCAGCTCGAAAACAGGGCCTCACACAGATACGCAGTATTTT. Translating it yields CASSSKTGPHTDTQYF.

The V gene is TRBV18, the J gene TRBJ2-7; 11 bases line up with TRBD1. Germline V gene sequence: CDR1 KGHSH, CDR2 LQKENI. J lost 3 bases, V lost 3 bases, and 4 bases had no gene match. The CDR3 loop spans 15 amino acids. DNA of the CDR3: TGTGCCAGCTCACCCGGGACAGGGGGTCTCTACGAGCAGTACTTC. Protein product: CASSPGTGGLYEQYF.

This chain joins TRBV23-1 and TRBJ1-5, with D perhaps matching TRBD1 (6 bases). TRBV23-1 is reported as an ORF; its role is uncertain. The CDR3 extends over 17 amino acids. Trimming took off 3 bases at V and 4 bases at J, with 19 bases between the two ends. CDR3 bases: TGCGCCAGCAGTCACGAGGGAGGGGGATTAGGAAATCAGCCCCAGCATTTT. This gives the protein CASSHEGGGLGNQPQHF.

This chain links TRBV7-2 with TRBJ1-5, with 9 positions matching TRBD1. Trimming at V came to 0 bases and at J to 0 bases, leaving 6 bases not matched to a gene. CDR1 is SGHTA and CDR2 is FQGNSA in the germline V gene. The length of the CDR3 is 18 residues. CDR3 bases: TGTGCCAGCAGCTTAGCGCTGACAGGGGGGAATAGCAATCAGCCCCAGCATTTT. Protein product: CASSLALTGGNSNQPQHF.

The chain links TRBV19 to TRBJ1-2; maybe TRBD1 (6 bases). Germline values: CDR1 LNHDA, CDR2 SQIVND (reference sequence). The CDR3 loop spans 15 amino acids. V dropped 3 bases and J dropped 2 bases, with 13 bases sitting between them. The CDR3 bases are TGTGCCAGTAGTATCATGGACAGTCCCAACTATGGCTACACCTTC. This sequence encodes CASSIMDSPNYGYTF. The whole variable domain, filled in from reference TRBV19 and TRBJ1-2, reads DGGITQSPKYLFRKEGQNVTLSCEQNLNHDAMYWYRQDPGQGLRLIYYSQIVNDFQKGDIAEGYSVSREKKESFPLTVTSAQKNPTAFYLCASSIMDSPNYGYTFGSGTRLTVV.

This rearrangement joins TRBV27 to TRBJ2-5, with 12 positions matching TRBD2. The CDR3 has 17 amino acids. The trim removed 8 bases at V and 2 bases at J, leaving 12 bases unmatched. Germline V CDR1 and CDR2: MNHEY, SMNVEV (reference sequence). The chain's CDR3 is CASSGLAGGPGQETQYF. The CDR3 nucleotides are TGTGCCAGCTCGGGGCTAGCGGGAGGGCCGGGGCAAGAGACCCAGTACTTC.

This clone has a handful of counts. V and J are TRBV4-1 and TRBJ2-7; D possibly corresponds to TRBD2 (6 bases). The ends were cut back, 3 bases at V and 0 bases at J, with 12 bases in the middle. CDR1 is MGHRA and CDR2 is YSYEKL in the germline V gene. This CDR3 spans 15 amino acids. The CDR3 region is CASSQGRGTSYEQYF. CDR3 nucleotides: TGCGCCAGCAGCCAGGGTCGGGGGACCTCCTACGAGCAGTACTTC.

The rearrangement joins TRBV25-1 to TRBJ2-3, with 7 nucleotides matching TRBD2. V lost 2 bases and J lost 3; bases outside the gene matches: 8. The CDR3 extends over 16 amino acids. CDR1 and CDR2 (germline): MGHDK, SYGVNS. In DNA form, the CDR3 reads TGTGCCAGCAGTGAACGGAGGGCGCGGGGGACAGATACGCAGTATTTT. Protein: CASSERRARGTDTQYF.

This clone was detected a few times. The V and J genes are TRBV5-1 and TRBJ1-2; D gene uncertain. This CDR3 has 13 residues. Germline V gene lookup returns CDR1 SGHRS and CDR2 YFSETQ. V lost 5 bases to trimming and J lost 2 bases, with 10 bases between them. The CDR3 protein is CASSDEGNYGYTF. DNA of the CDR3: TGCGCCAGCAGTGACGAGGGAAACTATGGCTACACCTTC.

The CDR3: CASSVGGGQGEAFF. As DNA, the CDR3 is TGTGCCAGCAGCGTAGGCGGGGGACAGGGTGAAGCTTTCTTT. This chain uses TRBV9 with TRBJ1-1; 9 nucleotides agree with TRBD1. V was clipped by 0 bases and J by 7 bases; unmatched bases: 4. Germline CDR1 reads SGDLS; CDR2 reads YYNGEE. This CDR3 is built from 14 residues.

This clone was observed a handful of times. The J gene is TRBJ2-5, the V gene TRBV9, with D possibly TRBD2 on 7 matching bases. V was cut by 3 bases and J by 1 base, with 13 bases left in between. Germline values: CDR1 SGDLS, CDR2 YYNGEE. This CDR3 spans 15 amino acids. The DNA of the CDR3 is TGTGCCAGCAGCGCGGGGGGCGGAACCCAAGAGACCCAGTACTTC. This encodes CASSAGGGTQETQYF.